This T cell receptor (beta chain) was captured in a study of T cell changes during pregnancy in multiple sclerosis. Libraries were prepared by immunoSEQ multiplex PCR; TCRdb keeps only in-frame clonotypes and omits some of them. The sample lists roughly 48,000 clones, approximately 93% occurring once. V was pared by 2 bases and J by 3 bases, with 1 base of the junction left unmatched. The CDR3 spans 14 residues. CDR1 is MNHNS and CDR2 is SASEGT in the germline V gene. This sequence joins TRBV6-1 and TRBJ2-3; 8 positions match TRBD1. The sequence came from a female donor with multiple sclerosis, enrolled in a pregnancy study. This material consisted of CD4+ T cells from peripheral blood mononuclear cells, taken in the first trimester of pregnancy. The CDR3 spells CASSEQGATDTQYF. The CDR3, as DNA: TGTGCCAGCAGTGAACAGGGGGCAACAGATACGCAGTATTTT.